This T cell receptor beta chain appears in the sequencing data of a study of human T cells and chemical hapten exposure. Turning to this clonotype: Antigen: not known.

Stated time point: pre-sensitization, week 0. Treatment: therapeutic diphenylcyclopropenone sensitization with weekly scalp DPC. One entry per CDR3 protein, called by TCRdb with MiXCR from the RACE reads. Among about 90,000 distinct CDR3 sequences listed, around 7.9% were seen once. The V gene lost 1 base and the J gene lost 6 bases, with 10 bases spanning the gap. CDR1 and CDR2 (germline): SGHTA, FQGNSA. This CDR3 region has 13 residues. General study results and limits: Donors, who had alopecia, may show an immune response that differs from healthy people's. TCRs above 1 in 1000 frequency did not change with DPC sensitization.

This chain joins TRBV7-2 and TRBJ2-7; D not certain. The sequencing used whole blood, collected in connection with sensitization to the hapten diphenylcyclopropenone (DPC). The source is a man between 35 and 55 years old with alopecia areata. Some clones in this sample may be carry-over from other donors' samples. This CDR3 reads CASSLGYDREQYF. Here the CDR3 DNA reads TGTGCCAGCAGCTTAGGCTATGATCGCGAGCAGTACTTC.